The TCR beta chain described here comes from a study of T cell repertoires in cytomegalovirus infection. The CDR3 loop spans 11 amino acids. Trimming removed 4 bases at V and 1 base at J, with 4 bases between. Germline lookup yields CDR1 SQVTM and CDR2 ANQGSEA. This clonotype was picked up one time. Its specificity is unknown. Study outcomes and limitations: Cumulative public TCR beta family frequency identified CMV carriers with the relevant HLA.

TCRdb re-derived calls from the reads in MiXCR, one entry per CDR3 protein. The table shows about 200,000 distinct CDR3 sequences, with roughly 9% occurring only once. This chain joins TRBV29-1 and TRBJ1-2; no firm D call. Material: PBMCs. The sequence came from a human donor in good health (CMV status not recorded). Some clones in this sample may be carry-over from other donors' samples. The CDR3 spells CSVGHNYGYTF. The DNA for the CDR3 is TGCAGCGTTGGGCATAACTATGGCTACACCTTC.